The T cell receptor (beta chain) under discussion was sequenced for a study of T cell responses to AZD1222 COVID-19 vaccine. Study summary: Pooling of second doses given at about 4 or about 12 weeks was done. Findings and caveats of the study: Among vaccine-associated CD4 TCRs, coverage spanned spike, with dominance at 160-218 and 743-854. Clonal diversity was possibly underestimated, and the donors were mostly white British, with more females. Researchers took repertoire samples only after the peak T cell response had come.

Trimming removed 5 bases at V and 11 bases at J, with 15 bases between. The CDR3 is made up of 13 amino acids. Looked up from germline, CDR1 is SGHVS and CDR2 is FQNEAQ. The protocol was immunoSEQ multiplex PCR, while the TCRdb copy is restricted to in-frame clones and leaves out a portion. In the table there are fewer than 110,000 clones, approximately 90% of which are singletons. With regard to this clone: Its antigen is currently unknown.

The genes are TRBV7-8 and TRBJ2-2, with a possible D match to TRBD1 (5 bases). This receptor was taken from an adult in good health. Sequencing was performed on peripheral blood, taken on day 0 of AZD1222 vaccination. Here the CDR3 DNA reads TGTGCCAGCAGCCCCCGATCGCAGGGAGAGCTGTTTTTT. As protein: CASSPRSQGELFF.